This entry features one TCR beta chain sequence. Its target is not known. In germline, CDR1 is SNHLY, CDR2 FYNNEI. This CDR3 contains 11 residues. V dropped 3 bases and J dropped 8 bases, with 7 bases sitting between them. PCR used 60 Vbeta primers and 13 Jbeta primers. TCRdb's copy holds only in-frame clones and misses some; the assay was immunoSEQ multiplex PCR. The table includes roughly 140,000 clones, over 75% detected once. These data are taken from a study of cytomegalovirus exposure and HLA in healthy donors. Study-wide findings and caveats: In vitro testing confirmed a few CMV-associated chains as specific for CMV antigens. The presence/absence work took it that sequencing depth was about the same across donors. The likely origin of a cluster of highly shared sequence variants was a sequencing artifact. Analysis was performed later, and it showed HLA-associated TCR beta chains to be more clonally expanded than equally common others.

This receptor was obtained from a female donor in good health and CMV-seronegative. J is TRBJ1-2 and V is TRBV2; D unresolved. Material for sequencing was PBMCs. The CDR3 DNA is TGTGCCAGCAGTGATCCGGGAGGCTACACCTTC. It codes for CASSDPGGYTF.